The 5 T cell receptor beta chains below come from one sample, sequenced in a study of T cells in localized non-small cell lung cancer. Sequenced by immunoSEQ multiplex PCR; TCRdb stores in-frame clones only, minus some. The sample yields approximately 1,900 clones, about 23% seen once. The specimen was lung tumor tissue, collected before any cancer treatment. The source is a woman aged 35 to 69 with stage I lung adenocarcinoma.

V usage is TRBV30 and J usage is TRBJ1-4, with unresolved D. Trimming took 5 bases from V and 10 from J, leaving 11 bases between them. Germline values: CDR1 GTSNPN, CDR2 SVGIG (reference sequence). The CDR3 runs 11 residues. This CDR3 is CAWERARKLFF. The CDR3, as DNA: TGTGCCTGGGAAAGGGCCAGAAAACTGTTTTTT.

This clone was counted between two and nine times. The rearrangement links TRBV9 to TRBJ2-7; a possible D gene is TRBD2 (6 bases). The CDR3 totals 14 residues. V lost 4 bases to trimming and J lost 4 bases, with 15 bases between them. Germline assignment: CDR1 SGDLS and CDR2 YYNGEE. The CDR3 here is CASSPRGNTYEQYF. In DNA form, the CDR3 reads TGTGCCAGCAGCCCCCGGGGGAACACATACGAGCAGTACTTC.

This clone came up a few times. This chain links TRBV29-1 with TRBJ1-2; no definite D call. Trimming took off 3 bases at V and 5 bases at J, with 19 bases between the two ends. This CDR3 comprises 15 residues. CDR1 and CDR2 from the germline V gene are SQVTM and ANQGSEA. The CDR3 coding sequence is TGCAGCGTTGATTTCATCCACGAAGGCTCTTATGGCTACACCTTC. Encoded protein: CSVDFIHEGSYGYTF.

V is TRBV25-1 and J is TRBJ1-5; 7 nucleotides line up with TRBD1. The CDR3 runs to 15 residues. Germline assignment: CDR1 MGHDK and CDR2 SYGVNS. V lost 4 bases and J lost 2; bases outside the gene matches: 5. The CDR3 nucleotides read TGTGCCAGCAGTGGAGGGACAGTGGGCAATCAGCCCCAGCATTTT. Protein product: CASSGGTVGNQPQHF.

J is TRBJ1-2 and V is TRBV11-3; D perhaps matches TRBD1 (5 bases). Trimming removed 5 bases from V and 3 bases from J, with 16 bases in between. This CDR3 is 15 amino acids long. Germline values: CDR1 SGHNT, CDR2 YENEEA. DNA of the CDR3: TGTGCCAGCAGCCCCGGCCGGGGGTTGCACTATGGCTACACCTTC. Protein product: CASSPGRGLHYGYTF.